Listed below are T cell receptor beta chains from one sample, sequenced in a study of blood T cell repertoires in COVID-19. Sequencing used immunoSEQ multiplex PCR; TCRdb keeps in-frame clones, though not all of them. The profile shows around 700,000 clones, about nine tenths of them singletons. Material for sequencing was peripheral blood. These receptors were collected from a woman under 30 with acute or convalescent COVID-19. CDR3s include the opening cysteine and the closing phenylalanine or tryptophan. Each record gives: CDR3 protein, V gene.

CASTLGRGYTDTQYF	TRBV6-5
CASSSEGLAGGRGGELFF	TRBV7-2
CASSSRPTDTQYF	TRBV9
CASRRTGLTEAFF	TRBV5-1
CASQSGQAGGYTF	TRBV18
CASAPRGETQYF	TRBV19
CASRASQPRDEQYF	TRBV6-6
CASSQDQSVPNYGYTF	TRBV4-3
CASSEGGTLNYGYTF	TRBV6-1
CASSRSTSGGITDTQYF	TRBV4-1
CASSQVGTSTEAFF	TRBV3-1/TRBV3-2
CASSDFSPGLDGYTF	TRBV6-4
CTSRTPQVLNTEAFF	TRBV1
CASISGAGGYTEAFF	TRBV6-5
CASSAYQGTEAFF	TRBV6-2/TRBV6-3
CASSFRQGRYGYTF	TRBV5-1
CASSEVSMNTEAFF	TRBV6-1
CASSTRDSKYGYTF	TRBV19
CASSLENGTYEQYF	TRBV5-6
CASSLSTSGDTDTQYF	TRBV7-9
CASSRLNYNEQFF	TRBV6-5
CASSYSSGRSTEAFF	TRBV6-5
CASSSGLSNTEAFF	TRBV7-6
CASSIEGPGGQPQHF	TRBV19
CSASGGTRGARTQYF	TRBV20-1
CTSSQDRDISTYEQYF	TRBV1
CAWSARGEQYF	TRBV30
CASSENQMKTEAFF	TRBV6-5
CASSILVTEAFF	TRBV12-3/TRBV12-4
CASTPGQPTDTQYF	TRBV11-2
CASSRGTLNTEAFF	TRBV6-6
CASSRHRERGQETQYF	TRBV6-6
CASRGLGANVLTF	TRBV10-2
CASSQTNRGASYEQYF	TRBV5-8
CASSTRDYNSPLHF	TRBV19
CASSYSIRLERNYGYTF	TRBV6-2/TRBV6-3
CASSPLGSSYNSPLHF	TRBV7-9
CATSDLGTGLYF	TRBV24-1
CASSYGRGHNEQFF	TRBV6-5
CAWSHLSTGGNQPQHF	TRBV30
CASTARAGYGYTF	TRBV2
CAWSVGTGGASGYTF	TRBV30
CASSLASGIYEQYF	TRBV5-5
CASSFQGGTDTQYF	TRBV11-3
CASSGGQPSQPQHF	TRBV2
CASSVGPTGELFF	TRBV9
CATSSPTGATYEQYF	TRBV15
CASTLAGGTYNEQFF	TRBV3-1/TRBV3-2
CASSRIGTELFF	TRBV7-6
CASSLRGNGELFF	TRBV7-3
CASSPRQVAAEKLFF	TRBV7-6
CASGGEGNTEAFF	TRBV12-5
CASSILSAGSPPLHF	TRBV19